The rows below give T cell receptor beta chains drawn from one sample of a study of a mutant IDH1 vaccine in newly diagnosed glioma. Repertoires were generated with immunoSEQ multiplex PCR, while TCRdb's copy carries only in-frame clones and drops some. The sample carries 50,000 to 65,000 clones, more than 80% recorded once. The sample in question was PBMCs, obtained from a glioma patient treated with radiotherapy, temozolomide or both. These receptors were collected from a man younger than 35 with glioma. Both conserved end residues are part of each CDR3. D genes are given only for firm matches. Rows may omit the clone size; those that give it use once, few, many or a size class.

clone size	V gene	J gene	D gene	CDR3 DNA	CDR3 protein
.	TRBV4-1	TRBJ1-6	.	TGCGCCAGCAGCCAGGACCCCCGTGGGCTTAATTCACCCCTCCACTTT	CASSQDPRGLNSPLHF
.	TRBV18	TRBJ1-2	.	TGTGCCAGCTCACCCCGGACGGCTAACTATGGCTACACCTTC	CASSPRTANYGYTF
.	TRBV19	TRBJ1-2	.	TGTGCCAGTAGTTCCCCTTCACGGTCCTATGGCTACACCTTC	CASSSPSRSYGYTF
.	TRBV2	TRBJ2-7	TRBD1	TGTGCCAGCAGAAACAGGGGAGCCTACGAGCAGTACTTC	CASRNRGAYEQYF
.	TRBV4-2	TRBJ1-1	TRBD1	TGTGCCAGCAGCCGACAAGACAGGGGAAGCACTGAAGCTTTCTTT	CASSRQDRGSTEAFF
.	TRBV19	TRBJ1-5	TRBD1	TGTGCCAGTAGTATATCAGGACAGGGGGCGAATCAGCCCCAGCATTTT	CASSISGQGANQPQHF
.	TRBV7-2	TRBJ2-7	TRBD2	TGTGCCAGCAACCTAGCGGGGGGGCCCTACGAGCAGTACTTC	CASNLAGGPYEQYF
.	TRBV7-3	TRBJ2-3	TRBD1	TGTGCCAGCAGCTTAACGGGACAGGGGAGAACAGATACGCAGTATTTT	CASSLTGQGRTDTQYF
.	TRBV18	TRBJ1-1	.	TGTGCCAGCTCACTTACCGCAGGGCCTGAAGCTTTCTTT	CASSLTAGPEAFF
.	TRBV6-4	TRBJ2-2	.	TGTGCCAGCAGTATAACGGACACCGGGGAGCTGTTTTTT	CASSITDTGELFF
.	TRBV7-2	TRBJ2-2	TRBD2	TGTGCCAGCAGCTTCTCTAGCGGGGCCGGGGAGCTGTTTTTT	CASSFSSGAGELFF
once	TRBV6-5	TRBJ2-2	.	TGTGCCAGCAGTTACTCTAACAGGGTGGGCACCGGGGAGCTGTTTTTT	CASSYSNRVGTGELFF
.	TRBV6-5	TRBJ1-2	.	TGTGCCAGCAGTTATTGGATAGATAATAACTATGGCTACACCTTC	CASSYWIDNNYGYTF
once	TRBV7-2	TRBJ2-7	TRBD1	TGTGCCAGCAGCGTGACAGGGGGCTACGAGCAGTACTTC	CASSVTGGYEQYF
few	TRBV30	TRBJ1-3	.	TGTGCCTGGAGTAGCGAGTACTCTGGAAACACCATATATTTT	CAWSSEYSGNTIYF
.	TRBV4-1	TRBJ2-7	.	TGCGCCAGCAGCCAAGAAGGGATTGCGGCCTACGAGCAGTACTTC	CASSQEGIAAYEQYF
.	TRBV5-1	TRBJ2-2	.	TGCGCCAGCAGCTTGGCCAGTGTCACCGGGGAGCTGTTTTTT	CASSLASVTGELFF
.	TRBV19	TRBJ1-1	.	TGTGCCAGTAGTAAAGAGGGGGATACTGAAGCTTTCTTT	CASSKEGDTEAFF
.	TRBV6-1	TRBJ1-1	.	TGTGCCAGCAGTGGATATCAAGTTACTGAAGCTTTCTTT	CASSGYQVTEAFF
.	TRBV7-6	TRBJ2-1	.	TGTGCCAGCAGCTCCAGGGACGGACAGCGTTTAATCGATGAGCAGTTCTTC	CASSSRDGQRLIDEQFF
few	TRBV19	TRBJ1-6	TRBD1	TGTGCCAGTAGTGCCCGGGACAGGCGGAATTCACCCCTCCACTTT	CASSARDRRNSPLHF
.	TRBV13	TRBJ1-1	.	TGTGCCAGCAGCTTACGGTGGGAGATTTCGAACACTGAAGCTTTCTTT	CASSLRWEISNTEAFF
once	TRBV5-6	TRBJ1-1	.	TGTGCCAGCAGCTTGACAAGACCGTTAACCTGGGGGAACACTGAAGCTTTCTTT	CASSLTRPLTWGNTEAFF
.	TRBV6-5	TRBJ2-7	TRBD1	TGTGCCAGCACGCAGGGACAGGGGGACCACGAGCAGTACTTC	CASTQGQGDHEQYF
.	TRBV11-2	TRBJ1-5	.	TGTGCCAGCAGCTTAGGGGGTAGCAATCAGCCCCAGCATTTT	CASSLGGSNQPQHF
once	TRBV7-9	TRBJ1-2	.	TGTGCCAGCACCGTGACGTCAGGAGGCTATGGCTACACCTTC	CASTVTSGGYGYTF
.	TRBV9	TRBJ2-3	.	TGTGCCAGCAGCGCCGAAGGGGGGCAAGGCACAGATACGCAGTATTTT	CASSAEGGQGTDTQYF
once	TRBV5-6	TRBJ2-4	.	TGTGCCAGCAGCTTGCGAAACATTCAGTACTTC	CASSLRNIQYF
.	TRBV19	TRBJ2-3	TRBD2	TGTGCCAGTAATGGACTAGCGCAATCCACAGATACGCAGTATTTT	CASNGLAQSTDTQYF
.	TRBV5-1	TRBJ1-6	TRBD1	TGCGCCAGCAGCCCTCGTTGGACAGGGGAGGCTTCACCCCTCCACTTT	CASSPRWTGEASPLHF
.	TRBV27	TRBJ1-1	TRBD1	TGTGCCAGCAGTTCGGACAGGGTATGGACTGAAGCTTTCTTT	CASSSDRVWTEAFF
.	TRBV7-2	TRBJ2-5	TRBD1	TGTGCCAGCAGCTTGGACAGGGGGCTTCGGGAGACCCAGTACTTC	CASSLDRGLRETQYF
few	TRBV19	TRBJ1-2	.	TGTGCCAGTAGTAGACCGGACAGAAACTATGGCTACACCTTC	CASSRPDRNYGYTF
.	TRBV6-5	TRBJ2-1	TRBD2	TGTGCCAGCAGTTCCCCTAGCGGGGGGGAGCAGTTCTTC	CASSSPSGGEQFF
once	TRBV2	TRBJ1-5	TRBD1	TGTGCCAGCAGTAGACAGGGGGCTGGCAATCAGCCCCAGCATTTT	CASSRQGAGNQPQHF
few	TRBV30	TRBJ1-2	.	TGTGCCTGGAGTGAACCGGGACGGGTCTATGGCTACACCTTC	CAWSEPGRVYGYTF
.	TRBV30	TRBJ1-3	.	TGTGCCTGGGGGGTCAGCCTGGGAAACACCATATATTTT	CAWGVSLGNTIYF
.	TRBV28	TRBJ2-7	TRBD1	TGTGCCAGCAGTTTATGGACAGGGGGCACCTACGAGCAGTACTTC	CASSLWTGGTYEQYF
.	TRBV2	TRBJ1-1	.	TGTGCCAGCAGTGGACCCTTCGGGGTCCAGAACACTGAAGCTTTCTTT	CASSGPFGVQNTEAFF
.	TRBV6-5	TRBJ1-3	.	TGTGCCAGCAGTTACTCGGGTCCCTCTGGAAACACCATATATTTT	CASSYSGPSGNTIYF
.	TRBV5-4	TRBJ1-6	.	TGTGCCAGCAGCTTGACAGAGTCACCCCTCCACTTT	CASSLTESPLHF
few	TRBV5-1	TRBJ2-7	.	TGTGCCAGCAGCGGGGACAGCCAAGTCTACGAGCAGTACTTC	CASSGDSQVYEQYF
.	TRBV5-6	TRBJ1-4	TRBD1	TGTGCCAGCAGACGAAACAGGGGGCCGGATGAAAAACTGTTTTTT	CASRRNRGPDEKLFF
few	TRBV29-1	TRBJ1-2	TRBD1	TGCAGCGTTGATCCGGGACAGGGGGTTGGCTATGGCTACACCTTC	CSVDPGQGVGYGYTF
once	TRBV27	TRBJ1-6	.	TGTGCCAGCAGTTCCCCGTTCTTCGATTCACCCCTCCACTTT	CASSSPFFDSPLHF
.	TRBV4-3	TRBJ1-3	.	TGCGCCAGCAGCCAAGATTGGGTAGGGGCTGGAAACACCATATATTTT	CASSQDWVGAGNTIYF
once	TRBV5-1	TRBJ1-4	.	TGCGCCAGCAGGCATGACAGTAATACTAATGAAAAACTGTTTTTT	CASRHDSNTNEKLFF
.	TRBV7-3	TRBJ1-1	.	TGTGCCAGCAGCTTAAAGGCGGGAGGGAACACTGAAGCTTTCTTT	CASSLKAGGNTEAFF
.	TRBV2	TRBJ2-7	TRBD2	TGTGCCAGCAGTGAAAGACTAGCGGAGTACTACGAGCAGTACTTC	CASSERLAEYYEQYF
.	TRBV27	TRBJ1-5	.	TGTGCCAGCAGTTTTCGGGGTCAAAATCAGCCCCAGCATTTT	CASSFRGQNQPQHF
once	TRBV5-6	TRBJ2-7	.	TGTGCCAGCAGCCGGATAGGATACGAGCAGTACTTC	CASSRIGYEQYF
.	TRBV9	TRBJ2-7	.	TGTGCCAGCAGCGTAGGAACAAGCGGAGACTACGAGCAGTACTTC	CASSVGTSGDYEQYF
.	TRBV4-3	TRBJ2-2	.	TGCGCCAGCAGTTCATCCCGGGACTCGAACACCGGGGAGCTGTTTTTT	CASSSSRDSNTGELFF
few	TRBV29-1	TRBJ2-5	.	TGCAGCGTCGGCGCCGGGGACTCAGAGACCCAGTACTTC	CSVGAGDSETQYF
.	TRBV5-4	TRBJ1-1	.	TGTGCCAGCAGCTTGCCATCACAGGGGAACACTGAAGCTTTCTTT	CASSLPSQGNTEAFF
few	TRBV28	TRBJ1-2	TRBD1	TGTGCCAGCAGTTCCTGGGACAGCGGGACTTCTAACTATGGCTACACCTTC	CASSSWDSGTSNYGYTF